This T cell receptor (beta chain) derives from a study of blood T cell repertoires in COVID-19. Study-level information: Sample material is recorded as cDNA or gDNA derived from T cells, B-cell-depleted T cells, or PBMCs.

A note on this clone: This same CDR3 is encoded by further DNA sequences in the sample.

Trimming stripped 9 bases from V and 8 bases from J, with 7 bases between. The CDR3 contains 9 residues. Germline assignment: CDR1 LNHDA and CDR2 SQIVND (reference sequence). TCRdb's copy holds only in-frame clones and misses some; the assay was immunoSEQ multiplex PCR. The sample has over 250,000 clones; 83% are singletons. The sequenced material came from peripheral blood. The receptor was isolated from a woman between 45 and 65 years old who had recovered from COVID-19. V and J are TRBV19 and TRBJ1-1; D perhaps matches TRBD1 (6 bases). CDR3 protein: CASGTEAFF. The DNA of the CDR3 is TGTGCCAGCGGGACAGAAGCTTTCTTT. Filled out from reference TRBV19 and TRBJ1-1, the complete variable domain reads DGGITQSPKYLFRKEGQNVTLSCEQNLNHDAMYWYRQDPGQGLRLIYYSQIVNDFQKGDIAEGYSVSREKKESFPLTVTSAQKNPTAFYLCASGTEAFFGQGTRLTVV.